This TCR beta chain is drawn from a study of cytomegalovirus exposure and HLA in healthy donors. Looked up from germline, CDR1 is SGHTA and CDR2 is FQGNSA. Trimming pared 2 bases from V and 3 bases from J, leaving 8 bases between. There are 13 residues in the CDR3. Primers for the PCR totalled 60 Vbeta and 13 Jbeta. TCRdb's table, derived via immunoSEQ multiplex PCR, lists solely in-frame clones and lacks some. The repertoire holds under 200,000 clones, around 86% seen once, with around 2.3% in the top ten. Source material: PBMCs. The V and J genes are TRBV7-2 and TRBJ2-7, with D hard to call. This clonotype originated in a male donor in good health and CMV-seronegative. The CDR3 DNA is TGTGCCAGCAGCTTAAACCCCGGCTACGAGCAGTACTTC. This gives the protein CASSLNPGYEQYF.